These 4 T cell receptor beta chains came from one sample sequenced in a study of cytomegalovirus exposure and HLA in healthy donors. The PCR had 60 Vbeta and 13 Jbeta primers. The data were produced by immunoSEQ multiplex PCR, yet TCRdb's version contains in-frame clones alone and is incomplete. Altogether some 140,000 clones are present, roughly four fifths being singletons, with the ten largest covering about 8.6%. Material: PBMCs. These receptors came from a woman aged 45 to 65 in good health and CMV-seropositive.

The CDR3 region has the DNA TGCGCCAGCAGCACCGGGACAGGGGTTTGGGAGACCCAGTACTTC. It is translated as CASSTGTGVWETQYF. The rearrangement joins TRBV5-1 to TRBJ2-5; 10 bases are shared with TRBD1. CDR3 length equals 15 residues. Germline lookup yields CDR1 SGHRS and CDR2 YFSETQ. With V trimmed by 4 bases and J by 5 bases, 8 bases remained unmatched. Full variable domain (missing parts from reference TRBV5-1 and TRBJ2-5): KAGVTQTPRYLIKTRGQQVTLSCSPISGHRSVSWYQQTPGQGLQFLFEYFSETQRNKGNFPGRFSGRQFSNSRSEMNVSTLELGDSALYLCASSTGTGVWETQYFGPGTRLLVL.

A remark on this clone: One end of the junction is discordant with germline, which a read error may explain. The chain combines TRBV7-7 with TRBJ2-5; no clear D. This CDR3 has 13 amino acids. Germline V lookup: CDR1 SSHAT, CDR2 FNYEAQ (reference sequence). The CDR3 is CASSSEKQETQYF. The CDR3 coding sequence is TGTGCTAGCAGCTCTGAGAAACAAGAGACCCAGTACTTC.

This clone was seen a single time. The V and J genes are TRBV11-3 and TRBJ2-1, with D tentatively TRBD2 (5 bases). V lost 0 bases and J lost 4, with 7 bases in between. This CDR3 spans 14 amino acids. Germline CDR1 SGHNT, CDR2 YENEEA. This chain's CDR3 is CASSLDRLYNEQFF. CDR3 nucleotides: TGTGCCAGCAGCTTAGACAGACTATACAATGAGCAGTTCTTC.

This clone has just a few counts. The chain carries TRBV19 and TRBJ2-5; tentatively, D is TRBD1 (5 bases). CDR3 length: 14 residues. Germline V CDR1 and CDR2: LNHDA, SQIVND (reference sequence). V was cut by 6 bases and J by 3 bases, with 14 bases left in between. The DNA of the CDR3 is TGTGCCAGTAGCGTGGAGTGGGGCGAAGAGACCCAGTACTTC. Its protein is CASSVEWGEETQYF.